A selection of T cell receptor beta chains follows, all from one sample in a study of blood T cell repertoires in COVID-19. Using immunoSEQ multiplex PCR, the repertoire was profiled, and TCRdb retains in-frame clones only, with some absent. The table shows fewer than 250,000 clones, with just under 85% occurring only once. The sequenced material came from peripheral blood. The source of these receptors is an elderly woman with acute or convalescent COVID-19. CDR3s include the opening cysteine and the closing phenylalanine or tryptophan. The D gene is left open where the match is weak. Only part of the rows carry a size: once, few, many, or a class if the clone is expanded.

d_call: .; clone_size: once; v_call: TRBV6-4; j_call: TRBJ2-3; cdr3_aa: CASSRDSASTDTQYF; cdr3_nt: TGTGCCAGCAGTCGGGACTCTGCTAGCACAGATACGCAGTATTTT
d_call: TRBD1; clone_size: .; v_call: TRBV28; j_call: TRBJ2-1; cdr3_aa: CASSLGDRAHEQFF; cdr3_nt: TGTGCCAGCAGTTTAGGGGACAGGGCTCACGAGCAGTTCTTC
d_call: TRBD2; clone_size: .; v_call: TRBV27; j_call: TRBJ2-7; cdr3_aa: CASRPGAGAGEQYF; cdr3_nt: TGTGCCAGCCGACCCGGAGCGGGAGCGGGTGAGCAGTACTTC
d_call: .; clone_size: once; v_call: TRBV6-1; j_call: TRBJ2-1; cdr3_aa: CASSEADSYNEQFF; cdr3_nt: TGTGCCAGCAGTGAAGCTGACAGTTACAATGAGCAGTTCTTC
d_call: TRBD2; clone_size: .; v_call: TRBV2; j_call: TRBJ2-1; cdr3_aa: CATKRGSYNEQFF; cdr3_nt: TGTGCCACAAAGCGGGGAAGCTACAATGAGCAGTTCTTC
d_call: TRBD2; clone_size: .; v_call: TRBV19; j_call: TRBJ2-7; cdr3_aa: CASSMTSGRAYEQYF; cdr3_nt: TGTGCCAGTAGTATGACTAGCGGGAGGGCCTACGAGCAGTACTTC
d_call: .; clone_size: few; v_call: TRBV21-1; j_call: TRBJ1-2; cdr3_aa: CASSKGRQGNGYTF; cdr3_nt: TGTGCCAGCAGCAAAGGTCGACAGGGCAATGGCTACACCTTC
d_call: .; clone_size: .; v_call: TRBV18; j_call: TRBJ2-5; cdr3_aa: CASSPVRNQETQYF; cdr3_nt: TGTGCCAGCTCACCGGTCAGGAACCAAGAGACCCAGTACTTC
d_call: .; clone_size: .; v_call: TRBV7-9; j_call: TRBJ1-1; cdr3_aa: CASSSFAGDPRAFF; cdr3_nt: TGTGCCAGCAGCTCATTTGCAGGCGACCCCAGGGCTTTCTTT
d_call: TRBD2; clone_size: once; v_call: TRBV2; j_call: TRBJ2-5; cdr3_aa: CASSELGLAGGVTQYF; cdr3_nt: TGTGCCAGCAGTGAATTAGGTCTAGCGGGAGGGGTGACCCAGTACTTC
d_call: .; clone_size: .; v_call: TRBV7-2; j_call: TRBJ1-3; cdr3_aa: CASSLDPTGRGGNTIYF; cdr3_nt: TGTGCCAGCAGCTTAGACCCTACAGGCAGAGGAGGAAACACCATATATTTT
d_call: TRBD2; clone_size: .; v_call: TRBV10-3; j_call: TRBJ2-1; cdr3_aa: CAISAASGRANEQFF; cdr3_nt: TGTGCCATCAGTGCGGCTAGCGGGAGGGCAAATGAGCAGTTCTTC
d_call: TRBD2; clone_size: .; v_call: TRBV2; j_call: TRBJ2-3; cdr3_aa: CASSAMTSGRMDTQYF; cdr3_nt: TGTGCCAGCAGCGCCATGACTAGCGGGAGAATGGATACGCAGTATTTT
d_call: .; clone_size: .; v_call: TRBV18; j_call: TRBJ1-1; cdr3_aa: CASSPRQEAFQDTEAFF; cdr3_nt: TGTGCCAGCTCACCGCGCCAGGAAGCTTTTCAGGACACTGAAGCTTTCTTT
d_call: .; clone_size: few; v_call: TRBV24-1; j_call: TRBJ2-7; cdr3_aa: CATSDQTGPYEQYF; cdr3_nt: TGTGCCACCAGTGACCAGACAGGTCCCTACGAGCAGTACTTC
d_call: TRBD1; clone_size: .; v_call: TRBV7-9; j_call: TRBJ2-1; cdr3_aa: CASSPDRGILYNEQFF; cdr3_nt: TGTGCCAGCAGCCCGGACAGGGGTATCCTTTACAATGAGCAGTTCTTC
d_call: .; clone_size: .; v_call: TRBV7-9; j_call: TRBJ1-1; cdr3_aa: CASSPELGLMNTEAFF; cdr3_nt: TGTGCCAGCAGCCCAGAGCTGGGACTTATGAACACTGAAGCTTTCTTT
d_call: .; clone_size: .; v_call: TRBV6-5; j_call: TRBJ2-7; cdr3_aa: CASSYSGRTTYEQYF; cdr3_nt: TGTGCCAGCAGTTACTCAGGACGGACTACCTACGAGCAGTACTTC
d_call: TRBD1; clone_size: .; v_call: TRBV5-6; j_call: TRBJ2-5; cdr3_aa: CASSSPGQGGTQYF; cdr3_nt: TGTGCCAGCAGCTCGCCGGGACAGGGAGGGACCCAGTACTTC
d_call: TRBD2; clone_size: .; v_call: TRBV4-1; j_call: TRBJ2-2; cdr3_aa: CASSQEKAGGYTGELFF; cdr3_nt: TGCGCCAGCAGCCAAGAAAAAGCGGGAGGGTACACCGGGGAGCTGTTTTTT
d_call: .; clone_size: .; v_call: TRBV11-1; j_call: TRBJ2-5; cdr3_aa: CASSTFRGTQETQYF; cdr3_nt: TGTGCCAGCAGCACCTTCCGCGGGACTCAAGAGACCCAGTACTTC
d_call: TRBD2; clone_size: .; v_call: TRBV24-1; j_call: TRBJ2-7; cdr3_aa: CATSETGTTYEQYF; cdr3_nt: TGTGCCACCAGTGAAACCGGGACTACCTACGAGCAGTACTTC
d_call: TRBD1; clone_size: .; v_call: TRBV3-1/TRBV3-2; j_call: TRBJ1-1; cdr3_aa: CASSQSGRDRTEAFF; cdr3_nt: TGTGCCAGCAGCCAAAGCGGCAGGGACAGGACTGAAGCTTTCTTT
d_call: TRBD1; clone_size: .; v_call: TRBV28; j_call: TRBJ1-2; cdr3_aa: CASRGDSNYGYTF; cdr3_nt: TGTGCCAGCAGAGGGGACAGCAACTATGGCTACACCTTC
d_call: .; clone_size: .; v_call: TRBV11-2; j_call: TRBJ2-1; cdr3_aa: CASSLLRDNEQFF; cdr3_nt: TGTGCCAGCAGCTTATTGAGGGACAATGAGCAGTTCTTC
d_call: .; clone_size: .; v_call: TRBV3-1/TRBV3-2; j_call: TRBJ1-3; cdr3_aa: CASSQATGSTGNTIYF; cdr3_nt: TGTGCCAGCAGCCAAGCAACAGGGTCTACCGGAAACACCATATATTTT
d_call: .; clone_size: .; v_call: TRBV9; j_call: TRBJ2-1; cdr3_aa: CASSVGSGGGRGNEQFF; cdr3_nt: TGTGCCAGCAGCGTAGGCTCCGGTGGAGGGAGAGGGAATGAGCAGTTCTTC
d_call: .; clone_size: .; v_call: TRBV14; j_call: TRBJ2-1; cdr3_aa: CASSQWRDEQFF; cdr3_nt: TGTGCCAGCAGCCAATGGAGGGATGAGCAGTTCTTC
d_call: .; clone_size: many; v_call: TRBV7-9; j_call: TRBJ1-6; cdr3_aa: CASSLDEVLPLHF; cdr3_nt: TGTGCCAGCAGCTTAGATGAGGTTTTACCCCTCCACTTT
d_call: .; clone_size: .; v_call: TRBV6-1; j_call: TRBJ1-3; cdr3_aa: CASSDRYPGNTIYF; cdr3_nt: TGTGCCAGCAGTGACAGGTACCCTGGAAACACCATATATTTT
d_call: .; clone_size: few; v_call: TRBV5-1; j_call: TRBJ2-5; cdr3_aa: CASSFWRVRGQETQYF; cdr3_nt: TGCGCCAGCAGCTTTTGGAGGGTAAGGGGTCAAGAGACCCAGTACTTC
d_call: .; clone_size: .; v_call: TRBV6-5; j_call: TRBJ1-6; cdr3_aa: CASNRGIDNSPLHF; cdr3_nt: TGTGCCAGCAATCGGGGGATCGATAATTCACCCCTCCACTTT
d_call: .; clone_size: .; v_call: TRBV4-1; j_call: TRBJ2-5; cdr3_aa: CARSRLGGETQYF; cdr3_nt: TGCGCCCGCAGCCGTCTGGGGGGTGAGACCCAGTACTTC
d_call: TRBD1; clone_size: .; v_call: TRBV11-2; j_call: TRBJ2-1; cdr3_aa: CASSPNLGTGFNNEQFF; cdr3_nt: TGTGCCAGCAGCCCGAACTTAGGGACAGGGTTTAACAATGAGCAGTTCTTC
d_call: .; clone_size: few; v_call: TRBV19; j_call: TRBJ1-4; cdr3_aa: CASRTTGTNEKLFF; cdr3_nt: TGTGCCAGTAGGACGACAGGAACTAATGAAAAACTGTTTTTT
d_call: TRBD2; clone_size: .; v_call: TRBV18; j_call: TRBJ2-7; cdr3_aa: CASSPMGLAGGTVEQYF; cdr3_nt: TGTGCCAGCTCACCGATGGGACTAGCGGGAGGGACAGTTGAGCAGTACTTC
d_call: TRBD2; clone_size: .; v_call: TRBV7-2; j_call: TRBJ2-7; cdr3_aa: CASSLKSWRGGSSYEQYF; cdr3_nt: TGTGCCAGCAGCTTAAAGAGCTGGCGGGGGGGGAGCTCCTACGAGCAGTACTTC
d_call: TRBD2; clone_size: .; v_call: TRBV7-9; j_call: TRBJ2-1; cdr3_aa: CASSLGLAAYNEQFF; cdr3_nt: TGTGCCAGCAGCTTAGGGCTAGCGGCATACAATGAGCAGTTCTTC
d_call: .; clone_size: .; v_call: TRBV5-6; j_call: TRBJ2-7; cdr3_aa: CASSLLGEGGYEQYF; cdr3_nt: TGTGCCAGCAGCTTGCTGGGGGAAGGGGGCTACGAGCAGTACTTC
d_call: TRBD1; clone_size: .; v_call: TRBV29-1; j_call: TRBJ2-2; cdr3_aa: CSVAEHRTGVTGELFF; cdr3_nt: TGCAGCGTTGCGGAACACAGGACAGGGGTGACCGGGGAGCTGTTTTTT
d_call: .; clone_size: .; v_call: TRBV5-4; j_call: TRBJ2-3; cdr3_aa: CASSLAGDTQYF; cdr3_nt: TGTGCCAGCAGCTTGGCAGGGGATACGCAGTATTTT
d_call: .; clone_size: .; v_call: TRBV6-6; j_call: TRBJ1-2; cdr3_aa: CASKPGGHYGYTF; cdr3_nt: TGTGCCAGCAAGCCCGGGGGTCACTATGGCTACACCTTC
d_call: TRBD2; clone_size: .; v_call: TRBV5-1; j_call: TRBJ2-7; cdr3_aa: CASSLQPGGYEQYF; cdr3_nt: TGCGCCAGCAGCTTGCAACCCGGGGGGTACGAGCAGTACTTC
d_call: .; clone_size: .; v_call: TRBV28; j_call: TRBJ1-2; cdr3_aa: CASSRGSWDGYTF; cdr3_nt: TGTGCCAGCAGCCGCGGGTCCTGGGATGGCTACACCTTC
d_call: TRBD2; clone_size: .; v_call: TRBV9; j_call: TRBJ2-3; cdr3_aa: CASSTGTSGGAGTDTQYF; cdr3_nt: TGTGCCAGCAGCACCGGGACTAGCGGGGGGGCCGGCACAGATACGCAGTATTTT
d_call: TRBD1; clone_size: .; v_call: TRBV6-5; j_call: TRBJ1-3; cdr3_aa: CAAPYRGGGNTIYF; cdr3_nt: TGTGCCGCCCCTTACAGGGGAGGCGGAAACACCATATATTTT
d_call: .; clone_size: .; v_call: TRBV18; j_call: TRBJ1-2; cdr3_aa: CASSPDLPGAGYGYTF; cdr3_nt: TGTGCCAGCTCACCAGATCTGCCAGGGGCAGGGTATGGCTACACCTTC
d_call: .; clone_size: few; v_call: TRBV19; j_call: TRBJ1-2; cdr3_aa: CASSISHRGNYGYTF; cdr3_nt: TGTGCCAGTAGTATATCCCACCGCGGCAACTATGGCTACACCTTC
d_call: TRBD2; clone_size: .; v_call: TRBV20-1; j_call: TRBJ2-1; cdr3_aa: CSASFIWGLAGANEQFF; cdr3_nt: TGCAGTGCTAGTTTTATCTGGGGACTAGCGGGAGCCAATGAGCAGTTCTTC
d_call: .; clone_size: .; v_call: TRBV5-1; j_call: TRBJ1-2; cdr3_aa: CASSLDTGYGYTF; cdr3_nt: TGCGCCAGCAGCTTGGACACAGGATATGGCTACACCTTC